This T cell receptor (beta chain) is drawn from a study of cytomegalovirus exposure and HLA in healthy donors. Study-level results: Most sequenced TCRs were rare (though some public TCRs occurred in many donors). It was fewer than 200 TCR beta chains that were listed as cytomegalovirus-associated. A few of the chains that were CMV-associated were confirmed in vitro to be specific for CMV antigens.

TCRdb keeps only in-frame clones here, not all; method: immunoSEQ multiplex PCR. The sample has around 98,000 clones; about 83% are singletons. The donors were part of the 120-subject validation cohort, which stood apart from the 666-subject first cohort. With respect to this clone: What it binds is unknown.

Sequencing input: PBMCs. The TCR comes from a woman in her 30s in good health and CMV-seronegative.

The DNA for the CDR3 is TGTGCCAGCAGCTTACCCTCCGGGGGACAGGGAAACAATGAGCAGTTCTTC. This encodes CASSLPSGGQGNNEQFF. The chain employs TRBV7-2 and TRBJ2-1, with 9 bases that match TRBD1. From germline, CDR1 is SGHTA and CDR2 FQGNSA. The CDR3 is made up of 17 amino acids. The trim removed 2 bases at V and 5 bases at J, leaving 10 bases unmatched.